These 11 T cell receptor beta chains originate from one sample sequenced in a study of regulatory T cells. Whole-study findings and limits: Hydrophobic residues at CDR3 positions 6 and 7 were enriched in conventional CD4+ T cells of CD3G-deficient patients.

The primer mix had 52 TRBV and 13 TRBJ primers. The table came from immunoSEQ multiplex PCR; TCRdb's copy has only in-frame clones and leaves some out. The data hold roughly 30,000 clones, with around 93% observed a single time. These receptors' antigens are unknown. Material: conventional CD4+ T cells sorted from blood. These receptors were collected from a person aged 18-30 years with CD3G deficiency.

The chain is built from TRBV9 and TRBJ2-3; 8 nucleotides agree with TRBD2. CDR1 and CDR2 from the germline V gene are SGDLS and YYNGEE. The CDR3 has 16 amino acids. Germline trimming cut 0 bases from V and 5 bases from J; bases unmatched to any gene: 8. Here the CDR3 reads CASSVVGRGDLDTQYF. CDR3 sequence (DNA): TGTGCCAGCAGCGTAGTTGGGCGGGGGGATTTAGATACGCAGTATTTT.

J is TRBJ2-1 and V is TRBV19; D might be TRBD2 (6 bases). This CDR3 comprises 14 residues. V gave up 1 base and J gave up 6 bases, with 10 bases separating them. Germline lookup yields CDR1 LNHDA and CDR2 SQIVND (reference sequence). CDR3 nucleotide sequence: TGTGCCAGTAGTATAGGGGGACTTTCCAATGAGCAGTTCTTC. It specifies CASSIGGLSNEQFF.

This clone was seen just once. The chain couples TRBV28 to TRBJ2-5, with D uncertain. Germline CDR1 and CDR2: MDHEN and SYDVKM. V dropped 2 bases and J dropped 5 bases, with 9 bases sitting between them. The CDR3 consists of 13 residues. CDR3 loop: CASSLGGRETQYF. CDR3 DNA sequence: TGTGCCAGCAGTTTAGGTGGGCGGGAGACCCAGTACTTC. Supplemented by reference TRBV28 and TRBJ2-5, the full variable domain reads DVKVTQSSRYLVKRTGEKVFLECVQDMDHENMFWYRQDPGLGLRLIYFSYDVKMKEKGDIPEGYSVSREKKERFSLILESASTNQTSMYLCASSLGGRETQYFGPGTRLLVL.

The V and J genes are TRBV10-2 and TRBJ1-2; 7 nucleotides match TRBD1. With 7 bases clipped from V and 4 bases from J, the junction kept 9 bases outside the gene matches. Germline V gives CDR1 WSHSY, CDR2 SAAADI. The CDR3 runs to 14 residues. The DNA for the CDR3 is TGCGCCAGCAACTCCCGCCGGGACAGCTATGGCTACACCTTC. This encodes CASNSRRDSYGYTF.

The chain is built from TRBV7-9 and TRBJ2-3; D unclear. CDR1 SEHNR and CDR2 FQNEAQ come from the germline V gene (reference sequence). CDR3 length: 12 amino acids. V was trimmed by 5 bases and J by 5 bases, leaving 8 bases between them. The CDR3 bases are TGTGCCAGCAGCATAGAGTTAGATACGCAGTATTTT. Amino acid sequence: CASSIELDTQYF.

This clone was detected a few times. This chain connects TRBV7-8 to TRBJ2-7; 7 bases are a match to TRBD2. CDR1 and CDR2 from the germline V gene are SGHVS and FQNEAQ. V lost 1 base, J lost 3 bases, and 6 bases stayed unmatched. This CDR3 is 15 amino acids long. The CDR3 sequence is CASSLGVGGFYEQYF. The CDR3, as DNA: TGTGCCAGCAGCTTAGGGGTCGGGGGGTTCTACGAGCAGTACTTC.

The chain recombines TRBV4-3 with TRBJ1-2, with D perhaps TRBD1 (6 bases). Between the trimmed V and J ends, which lost 4 bases and 2 bases, there was a span of 8 bases. CDR3 length: 13 residues. Germline CDR1 reads LGHNA; CDR2 reads YSLEER. The CDR3, as DNA: TGCGCCAGCAGCCTCGGACAGAACTATGGCTACACCTTC. This translates into CASSLGQNYGYTF.

The chain recombines TRBV6-6 with TRBJ1-5; 7 bases align to TRBD1. This CDR3 has 16 residues. V lost 2 bases, J lost 7 bases, and 11 bases stayed unmatched. Germline V lookup: CDR1 MNHNY, CDR2 SVGAGI (reference sequence). CDR3 DNA: TGTGCCAGCAGTTACACCGGGAGTTCCAGGGGGCAGCCCCAGCATTTT. Translating it yields CASSYTGSSRGQPQHF.

The chain carries TRBV28 and TRBJ2-1; weak D call: TRBD1 (7 bases). Trimming left V 1 base short and J 15 bases short, with 16 bases between. Looked up from germline, CDR1 is MDHEN and CDR2 is SYDVKM. CDR3 length: 13 amino acids. CDR3: CASSLYGDREVFF. The CDR3 region has the DNA TGTGCCAGCAGTTTATACGGAGACAGGGAGGTGTTCTTC.

This clone has a single count. One end of the junction is discordant with germline, which a read error may explain. This chain connects TRBV6-5 to TRBJ2-7; D is unclear. Germline V gene lookup returns CDR1 MNHEY and CDR2 SVGAGI. The CDR3 sequence is 8 residues long. This CDR3 is CASSYSLF. The DNA of the CDR3 is TGTGCCAGCAGTTACTCGCTCTTC.

This chain joins TRBV10-3 and TRBJ2-3; 7 bases fit TRBD2. V gave up 3 bases and J gave up 10 bases; unmatched junction bases: 10. The CDR3 loop spans 14 amino acids. CDR1 and CDR2 from the germline V gene are ENHRY and SYGVKD. For the CDR3, the DNA is TGTGCCATCAGTGAAGCCCCTGGACTAGGATCGCAGTATTTT. Translating it yields CAISEAPGLGSQYF.